Sequencing of this T cell receptor beta chain was carried out in a study of CD8 T cells in ankylosing spondylitis. General study findings and limits: Apparently characteristic of ankylosing spondylitis blood was a TCR beta motif (fewer than ten highly homologous variants).

At least ten counts were recorded for this clonotype. The antigen is unknown. Each CDR3 protein gets one entry after TCRdb re-called the 5' RACE reads with MiXCR. This repertoire shows 130,000 or so distinct CDR3 sequences, about 10% found once; its top ten account for over 4%. Germline CDR1 MNHNS, CDR2 SASEGT. The CDR3 sequence is 13 residues long. The junction had 6 bases not matched to a gene; V was cut back by 6 bases and J by 4 bases. The sequenced sample consisted of blood, either unsorted or a sorted T cell fraction (not recorded which). This clonotype originated in a female donor with ankylosing spondylitis or in good health (not recorded which). The chain is built from TRBV6-1 and TRBJ2-7; 7 positions match TRBD1. The CDR3 protein is CASRRDREYEQYF. The DNA of the CDR3 is TGTGCCAGCAGAAGAGACAGGGAGTACGAGCAGTACTTC.